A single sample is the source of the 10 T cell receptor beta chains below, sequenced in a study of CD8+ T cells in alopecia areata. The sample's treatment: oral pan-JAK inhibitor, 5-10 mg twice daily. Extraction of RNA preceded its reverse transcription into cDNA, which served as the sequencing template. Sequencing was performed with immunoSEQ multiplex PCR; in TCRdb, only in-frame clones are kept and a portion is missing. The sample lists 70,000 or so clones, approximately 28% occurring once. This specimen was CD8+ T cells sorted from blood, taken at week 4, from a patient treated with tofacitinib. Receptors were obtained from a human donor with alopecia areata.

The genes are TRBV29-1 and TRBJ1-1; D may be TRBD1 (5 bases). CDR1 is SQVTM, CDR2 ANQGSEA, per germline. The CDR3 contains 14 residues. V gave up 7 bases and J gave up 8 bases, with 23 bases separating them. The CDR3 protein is CSAQGTATKGEAFF. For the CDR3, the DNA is TGCAGCGCCCAAGGGACGGCCACAAAGGGCGAAGCTTTCTTT.

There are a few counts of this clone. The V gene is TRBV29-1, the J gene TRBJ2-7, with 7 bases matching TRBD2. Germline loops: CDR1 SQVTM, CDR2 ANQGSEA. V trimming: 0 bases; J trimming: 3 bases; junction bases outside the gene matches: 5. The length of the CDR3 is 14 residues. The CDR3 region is CSVEDAGEGYEQYF. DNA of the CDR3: TGCAGCGTTGAAGATGCTGGGGAGGGCTACGAGCAGTACTTC.

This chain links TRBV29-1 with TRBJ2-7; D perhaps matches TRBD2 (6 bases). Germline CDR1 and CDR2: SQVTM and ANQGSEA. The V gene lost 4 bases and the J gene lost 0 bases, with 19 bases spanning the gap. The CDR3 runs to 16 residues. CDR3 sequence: CSVVAINAGSSYEQYF. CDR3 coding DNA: TGCAGCGTTGTCGCTATTAATGCGGGGAGCTCCTACGAGCAGTACTTC.

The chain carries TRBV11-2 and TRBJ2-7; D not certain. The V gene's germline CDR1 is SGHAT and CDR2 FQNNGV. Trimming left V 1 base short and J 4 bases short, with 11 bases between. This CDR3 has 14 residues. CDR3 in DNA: TGTGCCAGCAGCTTAGCCCTTGGAGAGTACGAGCAGTACTTC. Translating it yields CASSLALGEYEQYF.

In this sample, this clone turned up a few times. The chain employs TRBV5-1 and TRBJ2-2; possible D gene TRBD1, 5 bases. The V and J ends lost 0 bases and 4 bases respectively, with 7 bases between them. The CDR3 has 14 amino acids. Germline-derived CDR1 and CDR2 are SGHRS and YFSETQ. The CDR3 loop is CASSLAGPTGELFF. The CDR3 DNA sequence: TGCGCCAGCAGCTTGGCAGGGCCCACCGGGGAGCTGTTTTTT.

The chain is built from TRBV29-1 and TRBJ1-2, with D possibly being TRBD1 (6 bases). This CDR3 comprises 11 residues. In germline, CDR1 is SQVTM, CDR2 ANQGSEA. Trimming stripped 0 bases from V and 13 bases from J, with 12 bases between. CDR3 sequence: CSVEDLGACTF. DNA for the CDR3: TGCAGCGTTGAAGATCTGGGGGCCTGCACCTTC. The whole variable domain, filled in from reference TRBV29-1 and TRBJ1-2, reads SAVISQKPSRDICQRGTSLTIQCQVDSQVTMMFWYRQQPGQSLTLIATANQGSEATYESGFVIDKFPISRPNLTFSTLTVSNMSPEDSSIYLCSVEDLGACTFGSGTRLTVV.

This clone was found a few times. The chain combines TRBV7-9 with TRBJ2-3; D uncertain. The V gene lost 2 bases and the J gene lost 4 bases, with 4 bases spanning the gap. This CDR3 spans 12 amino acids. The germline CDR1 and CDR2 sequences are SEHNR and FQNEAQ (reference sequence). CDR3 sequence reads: CASSLTSDTQYF. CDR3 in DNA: TGTGCCAGCAGCTTAACGTCAGATACGCAGTATTTT.

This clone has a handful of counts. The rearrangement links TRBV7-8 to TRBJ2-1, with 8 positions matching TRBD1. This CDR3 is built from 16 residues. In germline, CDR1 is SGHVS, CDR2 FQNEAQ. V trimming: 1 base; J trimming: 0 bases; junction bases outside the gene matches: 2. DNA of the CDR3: TGTGCCAGCAGCTTAGGTGGGACAGGCTCCTACAATGAGCAGTTCTTC. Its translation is CASSLGGTGSYNEQFF.

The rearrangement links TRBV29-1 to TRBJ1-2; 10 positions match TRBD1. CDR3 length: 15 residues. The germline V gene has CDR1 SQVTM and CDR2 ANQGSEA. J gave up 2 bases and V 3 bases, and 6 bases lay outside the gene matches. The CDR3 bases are TGCAGCGTTGATCCGGGACAGGGGCTAAACTATGGCTACACCTTC. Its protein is CSVDPGQGLNYGYTF.

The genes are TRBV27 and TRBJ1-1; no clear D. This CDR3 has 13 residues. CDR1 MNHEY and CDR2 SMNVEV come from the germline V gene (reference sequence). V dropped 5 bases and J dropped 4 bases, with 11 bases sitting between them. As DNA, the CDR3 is TGTGCCAGCAGTCCTTTGGGCCTCACTGAAGCTTTCTTT. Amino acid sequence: CASSPLGLTEAFF.